A single T cell receptor (beta chain) is shown here with its context. Its antigen is not identified. Germline loops: CDR1 MNHEY, CDR2 SMNVEV (reference sequence). The CDR3 is 15 residues long. The ends were cut back, 2 bases at V and 1 base at J, with 11 bases in the middle. Cells sorted as Tregs were CD4+, CD25+ and CD127-/low. Study conclusions and caveats: Greatest tumor Treg TCR overlap was with tumor naive CD4+ cells. In terms of TCR gene usage, tumor memory CD4+ T cells clustered together with blood and lymph node memory CD4+ cells, as well as with lymph node naive CD4+ cells.

Constant-region reverse primers amplified full-length variable regions, followed by semi-nested Nested Universal Primer A PCR. TCRdb re-derived calls from the 5' RACE reads in MiXCR, one entry per CDR3 protein. Of 35,000 to 50,000 distinct CDR3 sequences listed, about a fifth are singletons. Sequenced sample: Tregs sorted from a lymph node. V usage is TRBV27 and J usage is TRBJ1-1; D is unresolved. The receptor comes from a female donor with breast cancer. The CDR3 bases are TGTGCCAGCAGTTTAACGTGGGGAGAGAACACTGAAGCTTTCTTT. This translates into CASSLTWGENTEAFF.